One and the same sample provided the 12 T cell receptor beta chains below, sequenced in a study of regulatory and conventional T cells in RAG deficiency. Assay: immunoSEQ multiplex PCR; the TCRdb copy retains only in-frame clones and omits some. The sample holds under 20,000 clones, about nine tenths seen once. Genomic DNA came from blood regulatory T cells gated CD4+ CD25-high CD127-low. This sample also appeared in a second study, on regulatory T cells. That investigation notes: Primers: 52 TRBV forward and 13 TRBJ reverse.

The sequenced sample consisted of Tregs sorted from blood. These TCRs come from a human donor in good health.

The rearrangement joins TRBV2 to TRBJ1-2, with D hard to call. The CDR3 loop spans 12 amino acids. Trimming cost V 3 bases and J 5 bases, with 7 bases left between them. CDR1 is SNHLY, CDR2 FYNNEI, per germline. CDR3 protein: CASSDSPYGYTF. The CDR3 DNA reads as TGTGCCAGCAGTGACAGTCCGTATGGCTACACCTTC.

The rearrangement uses TRBV5-1 and TRBJ2-5; D possibly matches TRBD1 or TRBD2 (6 bases each). From germline, CDR1 is SGHRS and CDR2 YFSETQ. V lost 3 bases and J lost 5, with 14 bases in between. The CDR3 length is 14 residues. The CDR3 bases are TGCGCCAGCAGCTCTGTCACAGGGAGGGAGACCCAGTACTTC. It yields the protein CASSSVTGRETQYF.

The CDR3 sequence is CASSPSKGGGDYGYTF. The CDR3 DNA reads TGTGCCAGCTCACCATCAAAAGGAGGAGGTGACTATGGCTACACCTTC. The rearrangement links TRBV18 to TRBJ1-2; D uncertain. This CDR3 is built from 16 residues. Trimming left V 2 bases short and J 3 bases short, with 16 bases between. The germline gives CDR1 KGHSH, CDR2 LQKENI.

The chain is built from TRBV28 and TRBJ1-5; D possibly corresponds to TRBD1 (6 bases). This CDR3 comprises 15 residues. Germline CDR1 reads MDHEN; CDR2 reads SYDVKM. Trimming removed 5 bases from V and 4 bases from J, with 15 bases in between. The CDR3 reads CASSTQQGANQPQHF. In nucleotides, the CDR3 is TGTGCCAGCAGTACCCAACAGGGTGCTAATCAGCCCCAGCATTTT.

The rearrangement links TRBV5-1 to TRBJ1-1; the D gene is possibly TRBD1 (5 bases). CDR1 is SGHRS, CDR2 YFSETQ, per germline. V was cut by 4 bases and J by 2 bases, with 15 bases left in between. The CDR3 extends over 15 amino acids. The CDR3 sequence is CASSAEPGRNTEAFF. The CDR3 coding sequence is TGCGCCAGCAGCGCTGAACCAGGGCGCAACACTGAAGCTTTCTTT. Together with reference TRBV5-1 and TRBJ1-1, the CDR3 gives the full variable domain: KAGVTQTPRYLIKTRGQQVTLSCSPISGHRSVSWYQQTPGQGLQFLFEYFSETQRNKGNFPGRFSGRQFSNSRSEMNVSTLELGDSALYLCASSAEPGRNTEAFFGQGTRLTVV.

The chain is built from TRBV6-5 and TRBJ2-5, with 7 bases fitting TRBD2. V shed 7 bases, J shed 2 bases, and the junction held 4 bases outside the gene matches. This CDR3 comprises 13 residues. Germline CDR1 is MNHEY and CDR2 is SVGAGI. CDR3 nucleotide sequence: TGTGCCAGCACCAGGACTAGACAAGAGACCCAGTACTTC. Protein: CASTRTRQETQYF.

The V gene is TRBV11-2, the J gene TRBJ2-2; 8 nucleotides match TRBD2. Per the germline V gene, CDR1 is SGHAT and CDR2 is FQNNGV. There are 15 residues in the CDR3. V gave up 8 bases and J gave up 3 bases; unmatched junction bases: 8. CDR3 region: CASRVSGAYTGELFF. DNA for the CDR3: TGTGCCAGCCGCGTTAGCGGGGCCTACACCGGGGAGCTGTTTTTT.

The chain links TRBV27 to TRBJ1-1; D possibly corresponds to TRBD1 (5 bases). Per the germline V gene, CDR1 is MNHEY and CDR2 is SMNVEV (reference sequence). This CDR3 has 15 amino acids. Trimming left V 6 bases short and J 5 bases short, with 19 bases between. The CDR3 is CASRTSRTLNTEAFF. The CDR3 nucleotides are TGTGCCAGCAGGACATCCAGGACATTAAATACTGAAGCTTTCTTT.

This sequence joins TRBV5-1 and TRBJ2-1; weak D call: TRBD1 (7 bases). V was shortened by 4 bases and J by 7 bases, with 18 bases between the two germline ends. Germline V gives CDR1 SGHRS, CDR2 YFSETQ. The CDR3 totals 15 residues. CDR3 loop: CASSAEGAKGNEQFF. CDR3 DNA: TGCGCCAGCAGCGCGGAGGGGGCGAAAGGGAATGAGCAGTTCTTC.

The chain links TRBV27 to TRBJ2-5, with D possibly matching TRBD1 (6 bases). V was clipped by 4 bases and J by 2 bases, with 14 bases between them. Germline V gene lookup returns CDR1 MNHEY and CDR2 SMNVEV (reference sequence). The CDR3 contains 15 residues. The CDR3 sequence: CASSSRGFGQETQYF. The CDR3 nucleotides are TGTGCCAGCAGTTCCAGGGGTTTTGGGCAAGAGACCCAGTACTTC.

The rearrangement joins TRBV5-4 to TRBJ2-2; no clear D. With 4 bases removed from V and 0 bases from J, the gap between germline ends came to 4 bases. Per the germline V gene, CDR1 is SGHNT and CDR2 is YYREEE (reference sequence). The length of the CDR3 is 13 residues. The chain's CDR3 is CASSLTNTGELFF. The CDR3 nucleotides read TGTGCCAGCAGCCTGACGAACACCGGGGAGCTGTTTTTT.

The chain couples TRBV7-8 to TRBJ2-4; TRBD2 might be the D (6 bases). The CDR3 length is 18 residues. Per germline, CDR1 SGHVS and CDR2 FQNEAQ. Deletions cut 5 bases from V and 0 bases from J, with 20 bases between. CDR3 in amino acids: CASSATHLGDLAKNIQYF. CDR3 DNA: TGTGCCAGCAGCGCAACCCATTTGGGGGACTTAGCCAAAAACATTCAGTACTTC.